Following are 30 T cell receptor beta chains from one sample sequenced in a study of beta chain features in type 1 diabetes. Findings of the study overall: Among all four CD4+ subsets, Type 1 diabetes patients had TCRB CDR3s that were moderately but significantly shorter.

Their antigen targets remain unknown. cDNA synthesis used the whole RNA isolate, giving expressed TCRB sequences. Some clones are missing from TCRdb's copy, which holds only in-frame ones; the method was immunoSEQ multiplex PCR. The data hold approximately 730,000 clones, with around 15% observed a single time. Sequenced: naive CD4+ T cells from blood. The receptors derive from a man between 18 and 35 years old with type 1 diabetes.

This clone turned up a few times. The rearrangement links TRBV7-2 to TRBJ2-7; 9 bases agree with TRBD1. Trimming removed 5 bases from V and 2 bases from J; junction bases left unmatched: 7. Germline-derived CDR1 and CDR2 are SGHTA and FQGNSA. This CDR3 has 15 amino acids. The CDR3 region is CASSPGTGSTYEQYF. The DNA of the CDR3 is TGTGCCAGCAGCCCAGGGACAGGGTCCACCTACGAGCAGTACTTC.

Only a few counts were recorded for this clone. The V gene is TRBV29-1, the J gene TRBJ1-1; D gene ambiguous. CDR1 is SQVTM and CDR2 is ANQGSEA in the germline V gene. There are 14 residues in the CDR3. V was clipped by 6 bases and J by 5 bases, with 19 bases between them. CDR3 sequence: CSVVPRGERTEAFF. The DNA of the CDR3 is TGCAGCGTGGTACCCCGGGGTGAACGGACTGAAGCTTTCTTT.

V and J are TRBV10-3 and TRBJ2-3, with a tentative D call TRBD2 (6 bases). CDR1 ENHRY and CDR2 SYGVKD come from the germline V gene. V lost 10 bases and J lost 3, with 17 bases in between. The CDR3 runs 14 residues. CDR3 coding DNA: TGTGCCACCTTAGCTTTTGCGGGGACAGATACGCAGTATTTT. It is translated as CATLAFAGTDTQYF.

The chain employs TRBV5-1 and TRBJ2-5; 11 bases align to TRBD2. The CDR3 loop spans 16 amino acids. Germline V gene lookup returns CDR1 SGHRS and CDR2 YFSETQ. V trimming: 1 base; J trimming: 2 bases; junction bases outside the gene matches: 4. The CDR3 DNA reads TGCGCCAGCAGCTTGTCTCTAGCGGGGGGTCAAGAGACCCAGTACTTC. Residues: CASSLSLAGGQETQYF.

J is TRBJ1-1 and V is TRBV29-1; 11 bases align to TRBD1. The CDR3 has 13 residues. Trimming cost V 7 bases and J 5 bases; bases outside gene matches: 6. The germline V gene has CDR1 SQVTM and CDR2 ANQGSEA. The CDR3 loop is CSAAGTGGTEAFF. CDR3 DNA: TGCAGCGCAGCCGGGACAGGGGGAACTGAAGCTTTCTTT.

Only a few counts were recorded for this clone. The CDR3 protein is CAWTRDRISYEQYF. The CDR3, as DNA: TGTGCCTGGACCCGGGACCGAATCTCCTACGAGCAGTACTTC. This chain connects TRBV30 to TRBJ2-7, with D possibly being TRBD1 or TRBD2 (5 bases each). V was clipped by 4 bases and J by 0 bases, with 13 bases between them. The CDR3 sequence is 14 residues long. Looked up from germline, CDR1 is GTSNPN and CDR2 is SVGIG (reference sequence).

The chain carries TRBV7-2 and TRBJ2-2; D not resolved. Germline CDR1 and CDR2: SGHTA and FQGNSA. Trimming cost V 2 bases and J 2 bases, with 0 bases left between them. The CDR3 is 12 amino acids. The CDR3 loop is CASSLNTGELFF. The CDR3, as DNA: TGTGCCAGCAGCTTAAACACCGGGGAGCTGTTTTTT.

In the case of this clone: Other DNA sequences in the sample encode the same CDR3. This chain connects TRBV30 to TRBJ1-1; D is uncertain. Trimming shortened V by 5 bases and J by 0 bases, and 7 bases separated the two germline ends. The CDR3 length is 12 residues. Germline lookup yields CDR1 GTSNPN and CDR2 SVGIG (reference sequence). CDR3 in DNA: TGTGCCTGGGGACTGTTGAACACTGAAGCTTTCTTT. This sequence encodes CAWGLLNTEAFF.

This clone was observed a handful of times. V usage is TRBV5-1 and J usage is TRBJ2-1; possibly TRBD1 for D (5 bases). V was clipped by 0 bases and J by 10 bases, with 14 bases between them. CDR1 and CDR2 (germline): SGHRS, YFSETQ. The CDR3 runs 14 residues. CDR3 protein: CASSLGSRVGEQFF. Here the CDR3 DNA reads TGCGCCAGCAGCTTGGGATCCAGGGTTGGCGAGCAGTTCTTC.

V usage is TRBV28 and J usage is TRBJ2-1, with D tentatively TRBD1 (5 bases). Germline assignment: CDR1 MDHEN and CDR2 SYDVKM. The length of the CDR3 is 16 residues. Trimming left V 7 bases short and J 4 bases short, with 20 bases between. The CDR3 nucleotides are TGTGCCAGCAACCCTGGGGCAGCAGATCCATACAATGAGCAGTTCTTC. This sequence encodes CASNPGAADPYNEQFF.

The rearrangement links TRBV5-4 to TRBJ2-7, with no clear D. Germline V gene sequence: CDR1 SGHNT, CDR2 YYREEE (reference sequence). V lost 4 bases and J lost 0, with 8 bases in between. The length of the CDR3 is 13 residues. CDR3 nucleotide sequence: TGTGCCAGCAGCCCTTACATCTCCTACGAGCAGTACTTC. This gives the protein CASSPYISYEQYF.

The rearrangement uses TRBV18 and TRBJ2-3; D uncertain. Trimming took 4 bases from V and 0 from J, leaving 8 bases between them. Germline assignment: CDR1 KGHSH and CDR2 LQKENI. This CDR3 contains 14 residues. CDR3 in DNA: TGTGCCAGCTCACTTTCGCCGAGCACAGATACGCAGTATTTT. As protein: CASSLSPSTDTQYF.

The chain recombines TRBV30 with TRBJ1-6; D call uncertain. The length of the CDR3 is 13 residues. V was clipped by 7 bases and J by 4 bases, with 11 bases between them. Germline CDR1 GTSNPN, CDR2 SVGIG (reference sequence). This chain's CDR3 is CASRWQYNSPLHF. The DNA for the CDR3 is TGTGCCTCCAGGTGGCAGTATAATTCACCCCTCCACTTT. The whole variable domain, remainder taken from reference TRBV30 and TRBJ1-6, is SQTIHQWPATLVQPVGSPLSLECTVEGTSNPNLYWYRQAAGRGLQLLFYSVGIGQISSEVPQNLSASRPQDRQFILSSKKLLLSDSGFYLCASRWQYNSPLHFGNGTRLTVT.

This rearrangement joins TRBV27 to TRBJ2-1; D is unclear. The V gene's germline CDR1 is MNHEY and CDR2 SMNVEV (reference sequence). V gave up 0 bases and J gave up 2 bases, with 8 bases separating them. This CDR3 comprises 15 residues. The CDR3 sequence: CASSLSGGTYNEQFF. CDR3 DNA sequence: TGTGCCAGCAGTTTATCAGGCGGTACCTACAATGAGCAGTTCTTC.

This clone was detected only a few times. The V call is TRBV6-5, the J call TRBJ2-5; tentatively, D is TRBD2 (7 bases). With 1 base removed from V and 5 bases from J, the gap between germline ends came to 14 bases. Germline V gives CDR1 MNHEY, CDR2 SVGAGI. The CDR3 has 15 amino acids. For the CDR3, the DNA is TGTGCCAGCAGTTACTTCACGGGGGGCCGGGAGACCCAGTACTTC. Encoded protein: CASSYFTGGRETQYF.

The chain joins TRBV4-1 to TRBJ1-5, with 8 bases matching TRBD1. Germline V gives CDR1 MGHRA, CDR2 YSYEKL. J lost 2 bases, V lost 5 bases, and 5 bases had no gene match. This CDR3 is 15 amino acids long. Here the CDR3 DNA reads TGCGCCAGCAGCTGGACGGGACAGGGCAATCAGCCCCAGCATTTT. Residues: CASSWTGQGNQPQHF.

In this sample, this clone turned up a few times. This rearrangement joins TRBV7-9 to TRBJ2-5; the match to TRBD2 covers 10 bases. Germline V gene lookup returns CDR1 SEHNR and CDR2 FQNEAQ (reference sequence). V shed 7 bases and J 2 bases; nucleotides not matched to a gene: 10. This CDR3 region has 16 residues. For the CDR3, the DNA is TGTGCCAGCACCCCTGGGAGCGGGGGGGCTCAAGAGACCCAGTACTTC. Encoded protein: CASTPGSGGAQETQYF.

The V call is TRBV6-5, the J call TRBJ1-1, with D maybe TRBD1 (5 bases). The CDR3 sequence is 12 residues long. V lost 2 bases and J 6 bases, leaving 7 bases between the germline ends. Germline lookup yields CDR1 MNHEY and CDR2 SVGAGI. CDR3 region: CASSYGAAEAFF. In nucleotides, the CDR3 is TGTGCCAGCAGTTACGGGGCAGCTGAAGCTTTCTTT.

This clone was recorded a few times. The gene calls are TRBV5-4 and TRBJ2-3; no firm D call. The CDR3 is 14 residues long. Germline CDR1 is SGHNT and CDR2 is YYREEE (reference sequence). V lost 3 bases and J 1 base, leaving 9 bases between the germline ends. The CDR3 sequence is CASSSFLGTDTQYF. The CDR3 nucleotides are TGTGCCAGCAGCTCTTTCCTGGGCACAGATACGCAGTATTTT.

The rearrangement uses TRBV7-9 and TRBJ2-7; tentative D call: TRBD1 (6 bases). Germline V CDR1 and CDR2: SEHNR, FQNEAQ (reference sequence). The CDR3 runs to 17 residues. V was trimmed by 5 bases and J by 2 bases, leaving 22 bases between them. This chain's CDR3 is CASSPRAGATFTYEQYF. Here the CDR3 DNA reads TGTGCCAGCAGCCCGCGGGCAGGGGCCACATTTACCTACGAGCAGTACTTC. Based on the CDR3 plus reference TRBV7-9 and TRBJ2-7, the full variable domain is DTGVSQNPRHKITKRGQNVTFRCDPISEHNRLYWYRQTLGQGPEFLTYFQNEAQLEKSRLLSDRFSAERPKGSFSTLEIQRTEQGDSAMYLCASSPRAGATFTYEQYFGPGTRLTVT.

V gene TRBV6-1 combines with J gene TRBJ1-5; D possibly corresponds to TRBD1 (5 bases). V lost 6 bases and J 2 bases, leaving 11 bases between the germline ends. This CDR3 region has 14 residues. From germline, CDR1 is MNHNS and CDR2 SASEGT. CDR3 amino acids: CASSLQQGNQPQHF. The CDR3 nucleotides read TGTGCCAGCAGCCTCCAACAGGGCAATCAGCCCCAGCATTTT.

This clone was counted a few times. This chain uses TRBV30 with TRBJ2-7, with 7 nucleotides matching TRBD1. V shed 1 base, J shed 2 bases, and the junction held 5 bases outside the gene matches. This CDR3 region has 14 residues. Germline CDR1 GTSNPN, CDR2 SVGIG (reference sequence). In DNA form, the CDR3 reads TGTGCCTGGAGTGGACAGGGAGTCACCTACGAGCAGTACTTC. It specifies CAWSGQGVTYEQYF.

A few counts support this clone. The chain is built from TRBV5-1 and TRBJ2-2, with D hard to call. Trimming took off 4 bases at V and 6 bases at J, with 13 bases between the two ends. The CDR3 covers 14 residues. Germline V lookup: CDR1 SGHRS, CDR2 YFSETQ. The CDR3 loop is CASSRPTPAGELFF. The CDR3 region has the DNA TGCGCCAGCAGCCGTCCCACTCCGGCCGGGGAGCTGTTTTTT.

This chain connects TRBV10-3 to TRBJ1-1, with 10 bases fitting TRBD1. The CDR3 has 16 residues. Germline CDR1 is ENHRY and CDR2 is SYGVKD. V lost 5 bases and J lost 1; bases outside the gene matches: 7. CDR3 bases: TGTGCCATCAGTTCCCGACAGGGGGCTGGGAACACTGAAGCTTTCTTT. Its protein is CAISSRQGAGNTEAFF.

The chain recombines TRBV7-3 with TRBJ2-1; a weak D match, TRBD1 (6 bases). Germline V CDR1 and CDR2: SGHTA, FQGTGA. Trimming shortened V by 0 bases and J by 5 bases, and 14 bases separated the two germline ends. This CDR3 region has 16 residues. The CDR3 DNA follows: TGTGCCAGCAGCTTAACGGGGTTAGGGGGAAACAATGAGCAGTTCTTC. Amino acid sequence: CASSLTGLGGNNEQFF.

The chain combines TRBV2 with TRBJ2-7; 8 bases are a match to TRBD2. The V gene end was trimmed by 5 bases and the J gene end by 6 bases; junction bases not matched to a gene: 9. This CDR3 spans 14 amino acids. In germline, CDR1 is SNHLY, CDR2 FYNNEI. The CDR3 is CASSFGRDNGEQYF. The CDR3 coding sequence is TGTGCCAGCAGTTTCGGGAGGGACAACGGCGAGCAGTACTTC.

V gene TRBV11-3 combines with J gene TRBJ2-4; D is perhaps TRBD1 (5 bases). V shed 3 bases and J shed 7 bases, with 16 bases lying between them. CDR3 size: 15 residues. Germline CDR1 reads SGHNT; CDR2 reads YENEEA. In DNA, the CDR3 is TGTGCCAGCAGCTTGGAAGGACAATTAGCCAACATTCAGTACTTC. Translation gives CASSLEGQLANIQYF. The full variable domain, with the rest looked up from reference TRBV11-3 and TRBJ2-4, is EAGVVQSPRYKIIEKKQPVAFWCNPISGHNTLYWYLQNLGQGPELLIRYENEEAVDDSQLPKDRFSAERLKGVDSTLKIQPAELGDSAVYLCASSLEGQLANIQYFGAGTRLSVL.

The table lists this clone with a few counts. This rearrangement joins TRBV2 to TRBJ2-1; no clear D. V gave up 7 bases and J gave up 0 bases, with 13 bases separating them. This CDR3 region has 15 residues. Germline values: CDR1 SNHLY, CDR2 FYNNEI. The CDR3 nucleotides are TGTGCCAGCAAAATGGACCAGAGCTCCTACAATGAGCAGTTCTTC. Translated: CASKMDQSSYNEQFF. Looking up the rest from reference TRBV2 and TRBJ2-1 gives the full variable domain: EPEVTQTPSHQVTQMGQEVILRCVPISNHLYFYWYRQILGQKVEFLVSFYNNEISEKSEIFDDQFSVERPDGSNFTLKIRSTKLEDSAMYFCASKMDQSSYNEQFFGPGTRLTVL.

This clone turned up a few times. CDR3 amino acids: CASSLGPSSTDTQYF. For the CDR3, the DNA is TGTGCCAGCAGCTTGGGACCGAGTAGCACAGATACGCAGTATTTT. This chain connects TRBV5-4 to TRBJ2-3; no clear D gene. Germline-derived CDR1 and CDR2 are SGHNT and YYREEE (reference sequence). The CDR3 consists of 15 residues. Trimming removed 0 bases at V and 0 bases at J, with 8 bases between. The whole variable domain, filled in from reference TRBV5-4 and TRBJ2-3, reads ETGVTQSPTHLIKTRGQQVTLRCSSQSGHNTVSWYQQALGQGPQFIFQYYREEENGRGNFPPRFSGLQFPNYSSELNVNALELDDSALYLCASSLGPSSTDTQYFGPGTRLTVL.

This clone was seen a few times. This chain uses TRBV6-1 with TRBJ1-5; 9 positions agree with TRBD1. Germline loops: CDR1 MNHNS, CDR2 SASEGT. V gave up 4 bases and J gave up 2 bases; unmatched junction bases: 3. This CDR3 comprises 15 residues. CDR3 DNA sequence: TGTGCCAGCAGTGCACAGGGGGCTGGCAATCAGCCCCAGCATTTT. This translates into CASSAQGAGNQPQHF.